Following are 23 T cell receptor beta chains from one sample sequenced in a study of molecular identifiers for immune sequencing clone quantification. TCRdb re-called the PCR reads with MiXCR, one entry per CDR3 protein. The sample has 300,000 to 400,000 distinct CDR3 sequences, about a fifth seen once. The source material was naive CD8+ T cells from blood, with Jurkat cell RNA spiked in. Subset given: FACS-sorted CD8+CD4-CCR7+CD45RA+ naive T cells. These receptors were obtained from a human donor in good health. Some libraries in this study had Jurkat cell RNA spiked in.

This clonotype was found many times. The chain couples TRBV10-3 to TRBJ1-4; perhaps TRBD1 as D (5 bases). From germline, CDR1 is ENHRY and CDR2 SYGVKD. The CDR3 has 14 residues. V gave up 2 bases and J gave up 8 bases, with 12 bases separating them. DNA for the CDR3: TGTGCCATCAGTGAGGGGGCCGGGCTGGAAAAACTGTTTTTT. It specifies CAISEGAGLEKLFF.

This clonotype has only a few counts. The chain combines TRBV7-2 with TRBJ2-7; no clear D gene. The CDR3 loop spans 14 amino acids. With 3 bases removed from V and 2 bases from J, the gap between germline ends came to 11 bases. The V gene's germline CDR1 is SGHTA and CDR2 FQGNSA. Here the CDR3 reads CASSLGNRAYEQYF. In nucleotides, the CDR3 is TGTGCCAGCAGCTTGGGGAACAGAGCCTACGAGCAGTACTTC.

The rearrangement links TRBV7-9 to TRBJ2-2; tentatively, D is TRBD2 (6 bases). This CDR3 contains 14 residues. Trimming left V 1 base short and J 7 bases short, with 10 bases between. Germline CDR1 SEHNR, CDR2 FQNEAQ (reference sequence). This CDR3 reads CASSLGLGSGELFF. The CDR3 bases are TGTGCCAGCAGCTTAGGACTAGGAAGCGGGGAGCTGTTTTTT.

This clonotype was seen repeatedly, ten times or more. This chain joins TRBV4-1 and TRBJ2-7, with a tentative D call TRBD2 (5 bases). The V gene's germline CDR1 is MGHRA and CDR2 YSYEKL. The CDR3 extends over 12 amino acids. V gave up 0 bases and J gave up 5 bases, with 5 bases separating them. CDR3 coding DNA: TGCGCCAGCAGCCAAGACGGGGACGAGCAGTACTTC. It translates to CASSQDGDEQYF.

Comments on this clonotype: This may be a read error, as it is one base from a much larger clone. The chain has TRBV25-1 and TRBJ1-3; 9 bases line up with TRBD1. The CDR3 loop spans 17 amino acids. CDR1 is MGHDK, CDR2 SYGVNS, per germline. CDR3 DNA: TGTGCCAGCAGTCCAACAGGGGGCTTGTACTCTGGAAACGCCATATATTTT. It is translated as CASSPTGGLYSGNAIYF.

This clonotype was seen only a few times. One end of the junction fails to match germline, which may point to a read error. The DNA of the CDR3 is TGTGCCAGCAGCGAAGTTGGGGCTGGCGAGTACACTGAAGCTTTCTTT. Amino acids: CASSEVGAGEYTEAFF. The gene calls are TRBV2 and TRBJ1-1, with D maybe TRBD1 (5 bases). Germline V gene lookup returns CDR1 SNHLY and CDR2 FYNNEI. CDR3 size: 16 residues.

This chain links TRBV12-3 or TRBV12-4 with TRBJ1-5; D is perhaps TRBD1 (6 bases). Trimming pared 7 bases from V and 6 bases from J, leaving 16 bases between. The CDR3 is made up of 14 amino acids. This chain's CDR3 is CASTLGGASQPQHF. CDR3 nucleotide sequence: TGTGCCAGCACCCTGGGGGGGGCAAGTCAGCCCCAGCATTTT.

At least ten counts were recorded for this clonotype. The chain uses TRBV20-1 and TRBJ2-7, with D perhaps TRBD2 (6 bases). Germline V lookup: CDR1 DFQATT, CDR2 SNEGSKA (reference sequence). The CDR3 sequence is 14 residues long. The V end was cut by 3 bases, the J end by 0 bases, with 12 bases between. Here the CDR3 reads CSARGGTPSYEQYF. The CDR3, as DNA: TGCAGTGCTAGGGGCGGGACCCCCTCCTACGAGCAGTACTTC.

CDR3 loop: CSAPAPGQISYEQYF. The CDR3 bases are TGCAGTGCCCCCGCCCCGGGACAGATTTCCTACGAGCAGTACTTC. The chain combines TRBV20-1 with TRBJ2-7, with 7 positions matching TRBD1. Germline CDR1 reads DFQATT; CDR2 reads SNEGSKA (reference sequence). V was pared by 6 bases and J by 1 base, with 12 bases of the junction left unmatched. The CDR3 is 15 amino acids.

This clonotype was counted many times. The CDR3 sequence is CASSEDRAGYEQYF. CDR3 sequence (DNA): TGTGCCAGCAGCGAAGACCGGGCCGGGTACGAGCAGTACTTC. The rearrangement uses TRBV5-4 and TRBJ2-7; D call uncertain. The CDR3 runs 14 residues. Germline V gene lookup returns CDR1 SGHNT and CDR2 YYREEE (reference sequence). The V and J ends lost 4 bases and 4 bases respectively, with 15 bases between them.

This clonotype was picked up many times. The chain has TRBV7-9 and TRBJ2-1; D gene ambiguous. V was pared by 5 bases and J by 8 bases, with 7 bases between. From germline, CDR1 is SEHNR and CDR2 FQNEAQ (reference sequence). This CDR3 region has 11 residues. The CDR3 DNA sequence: TGTGCCAGCAGCCTTTATGATGAGCAGTTCTTC. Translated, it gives CASSLYDEQFF.

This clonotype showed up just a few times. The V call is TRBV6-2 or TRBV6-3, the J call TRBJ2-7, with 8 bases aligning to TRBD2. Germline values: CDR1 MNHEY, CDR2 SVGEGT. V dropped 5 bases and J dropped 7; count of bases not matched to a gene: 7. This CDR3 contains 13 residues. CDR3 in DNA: TGTGCCAGCAGTGCGGGAGGCCAGGGGGAGCAGTACTTC. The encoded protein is CASSAGGQGEQYF.

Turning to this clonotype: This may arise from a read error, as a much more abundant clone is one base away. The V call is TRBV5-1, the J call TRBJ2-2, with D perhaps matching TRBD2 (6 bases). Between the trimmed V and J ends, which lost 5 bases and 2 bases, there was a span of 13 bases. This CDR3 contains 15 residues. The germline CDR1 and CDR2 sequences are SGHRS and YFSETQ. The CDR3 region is CASRLRRDNTGELFF. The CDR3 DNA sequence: TGCGCCAGCAGATTGAGGCGGGATAACACCGGGGAGCTGTTTTTT.

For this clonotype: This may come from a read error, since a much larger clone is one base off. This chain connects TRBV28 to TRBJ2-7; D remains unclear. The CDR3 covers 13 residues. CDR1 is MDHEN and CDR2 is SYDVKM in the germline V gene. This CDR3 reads CASSLRVAGEQCF. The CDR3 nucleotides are TGTGCTAGCTCCCTTAGGGTCGCAGGCGAGCAGTGCTTC.

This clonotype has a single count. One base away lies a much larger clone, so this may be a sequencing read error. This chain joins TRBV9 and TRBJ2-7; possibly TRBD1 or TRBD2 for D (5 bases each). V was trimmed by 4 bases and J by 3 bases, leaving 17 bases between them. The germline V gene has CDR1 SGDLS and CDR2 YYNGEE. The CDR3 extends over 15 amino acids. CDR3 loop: CASSPGPRRNYEQYF. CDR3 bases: TGTGCCAGCAGCCCGGGACCGCGGAGGAACTACGAGCAGTACTTC.

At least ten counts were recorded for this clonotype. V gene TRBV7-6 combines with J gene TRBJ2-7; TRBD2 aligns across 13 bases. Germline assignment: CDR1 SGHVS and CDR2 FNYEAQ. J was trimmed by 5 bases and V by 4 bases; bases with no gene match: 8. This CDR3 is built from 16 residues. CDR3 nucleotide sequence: TGTGCCAGCAGCTCCGGACTAGCGGGAGTTATGGACGAGCAGTACTTC. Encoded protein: CASSSGLAGVMDEQYF. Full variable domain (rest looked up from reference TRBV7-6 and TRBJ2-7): GAGVSQSPRYKVTKRGQDVALRCDPISGHVSLYWYRQALGQGPEFLTYFNYEAQQDKSGLPNDRFSAERPEGSISTLTIQRTEQRDSAMYRCASSSGLAGVMDEQYFGPGTRLTVT.

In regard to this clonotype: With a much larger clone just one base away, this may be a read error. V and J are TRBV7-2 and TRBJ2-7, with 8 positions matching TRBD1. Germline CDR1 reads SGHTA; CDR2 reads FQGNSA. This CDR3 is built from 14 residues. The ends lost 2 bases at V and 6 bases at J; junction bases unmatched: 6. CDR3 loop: CASSLMGQACEQYF. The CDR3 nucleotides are TGTGCCAGCAGCTTAATGGGACAGGCCTGCGAGCAGTACTTC.

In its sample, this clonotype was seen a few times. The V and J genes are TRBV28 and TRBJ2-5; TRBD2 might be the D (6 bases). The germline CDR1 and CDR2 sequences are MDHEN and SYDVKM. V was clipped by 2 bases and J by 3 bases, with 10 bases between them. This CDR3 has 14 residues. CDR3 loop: CASSLDTSKETQYF. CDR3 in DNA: TGTGCCAGCAGTTTAGATACTAGCAAAGAGACCCAGTACTTC.

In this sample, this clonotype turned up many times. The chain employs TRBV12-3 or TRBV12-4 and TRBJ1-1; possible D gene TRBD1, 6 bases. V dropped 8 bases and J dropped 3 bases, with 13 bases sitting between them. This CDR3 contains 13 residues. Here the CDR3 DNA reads TGTGCCAGCCTACGGGGGGCCGACACTGAAGCTTTCTTT. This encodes CASLRGADTEAFF.

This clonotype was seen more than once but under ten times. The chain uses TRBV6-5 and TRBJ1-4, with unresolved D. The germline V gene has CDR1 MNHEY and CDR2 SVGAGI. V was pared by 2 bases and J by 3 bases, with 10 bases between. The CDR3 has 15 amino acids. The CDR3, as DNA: TGTGCCAGCAGTTACGGGAGGCGGCCTAATGAAAAACTGTTTTTT. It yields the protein CASSYGRRPNEKLFF.

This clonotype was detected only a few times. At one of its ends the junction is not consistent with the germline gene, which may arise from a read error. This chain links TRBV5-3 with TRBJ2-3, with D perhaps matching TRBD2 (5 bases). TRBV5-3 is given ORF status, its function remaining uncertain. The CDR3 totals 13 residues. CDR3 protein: CASSLDSSDTQYF. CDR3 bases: TGTGCCAGCAGCTTGGACTCTTCTGATACGCAGTATTTT.

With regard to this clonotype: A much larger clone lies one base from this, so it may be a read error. CDR3 sequence (DNA): TGTGCCAGCAGCCTAGACCTAATTTATACAGAGATTTATGGCTACACCTTC. Protein: CASSLDLIYTEIYGYTF. This sequence joins TRBV3-1 and TRBJ1-2; unclear D gene. This CDR3 is built from 17 residues. V was shortened by 4 bases and J by 5 bases, with 23 bases between the two germline ends. Looked up from germline, CDR1 is LGHDT and CDR2 is YNNKEL (reference sequence).

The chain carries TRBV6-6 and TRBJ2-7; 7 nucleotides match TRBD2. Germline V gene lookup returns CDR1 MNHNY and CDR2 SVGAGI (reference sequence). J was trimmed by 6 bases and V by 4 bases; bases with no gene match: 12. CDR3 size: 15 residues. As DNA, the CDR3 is TGTGCCAGCAGTTCACCGGGACTAACGAGTACCGAGCAGTACTTC. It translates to CASSSPGLTSTEQYF.